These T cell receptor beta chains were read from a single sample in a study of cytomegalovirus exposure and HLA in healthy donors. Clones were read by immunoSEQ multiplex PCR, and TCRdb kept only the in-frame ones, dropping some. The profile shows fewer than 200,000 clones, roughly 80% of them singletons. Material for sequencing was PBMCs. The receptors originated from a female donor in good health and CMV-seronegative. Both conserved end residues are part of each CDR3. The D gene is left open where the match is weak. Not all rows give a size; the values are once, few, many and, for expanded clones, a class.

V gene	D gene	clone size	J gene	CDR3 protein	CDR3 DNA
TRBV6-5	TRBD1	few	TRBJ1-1	CASSTLGQGRTEAFF	TGTGCCAGCAGTACTCTAGGACAGGGGCGGACTGAAGCTTTCTTT
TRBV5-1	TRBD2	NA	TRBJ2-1	CASSSGLAGGKQFF	TGCGCCAGCAGCTCGGGACTAGCGGGGGGGAAGCAGTTCTTC
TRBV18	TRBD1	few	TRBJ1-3	CASSPETGQDTIYF	TGTGCCAGCTCACCAGAGACAGGGCAAGACACCATATATTTT
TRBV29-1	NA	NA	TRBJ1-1	CSAQGNWGRGTEAFF	TGCAGCGCCCAAGGGAACTGGGGGCGCGGCACTGAAGCTTTCTTT
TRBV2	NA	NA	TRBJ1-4	CASYNTDFEKLFF	TGTGCCAGCTACAACACGGACTTTGAAAAACTGTTTTTT
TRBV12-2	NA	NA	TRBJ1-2	CASRPSPEGDSHFLGYGYTF	TGTGCAAGTCGCCCCAGCCCGGAGGGGGACAGCCACTTTCTCGGCTATGGCTACACCTTC
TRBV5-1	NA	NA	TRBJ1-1	CASSLAPVMNTEAFF	TGCGCCAGCAGCTTGGCCCCGGTCATGAACACTGAAGCTTTCTTT
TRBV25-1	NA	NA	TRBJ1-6	CASSESTYSYNSPLHF	TGTGCCAGCAGTGAGTCCACTTACTCCTATAATTCACCCCTCCACTTT
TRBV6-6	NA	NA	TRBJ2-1	CASSPSNEQFF	TGTGCCAGCAGTCCCAGCAATGAGCAGTTCTTC
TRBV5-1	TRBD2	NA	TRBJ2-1	CASSVGTSGYNEQFF	TGCGCCAGCAGCGTCGGGACTAGCGGTTACAATGAGCAGTTCTTC
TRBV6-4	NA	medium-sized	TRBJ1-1	CASSAAGDHTEAFF	TGTGCCAGCAGTGCGGCAGGGGATCACACTGAAGCTTTCTTT
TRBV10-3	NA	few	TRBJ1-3	CAISGGGNTIYF	TGTGCCATCAGTGGAGGGGGAAACACCATATATTTT
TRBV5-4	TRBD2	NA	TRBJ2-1	CASSLGLAGDNEQFF	TGTGCCAGCAGCCTTGGACTAGCGGGGGACAATGAGCAGTTCTTC
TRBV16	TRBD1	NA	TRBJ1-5	CASSYGQGAVGQPQHF	TGTGCCAGCAGCTATGGACAGGGGGCAGTCGGTCAGCCCCAGCATTTT
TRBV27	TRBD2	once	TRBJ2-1	CASGSGSQPNEQFF	TGTGCCAGCGGGAGCGGGAGCCAACCCAATGAGCAGTTCTTC
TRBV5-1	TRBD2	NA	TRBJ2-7	CASSSQGAGVNEQYF	TGCGCCAGCAGCTCCCAGGGAGCGGGGGTCAACGAGCAGTACTTC
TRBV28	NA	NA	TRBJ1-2	CASTWRGLVGGYTF	TGTGCCAGCACCTGGCGGGGTCTTGTTGGTGGCTACACCTTC
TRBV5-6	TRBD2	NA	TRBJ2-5	CASSSLAGETQYF	TGTGCCAGCAGCTCACTAGCGGGTGAGACCCAGTACTTC
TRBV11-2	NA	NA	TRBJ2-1	CASSLDPSYSEQFF	TGTGCCAGCAGCTTAGATCCTAGCTATAGTGAGCAGTTCTTC
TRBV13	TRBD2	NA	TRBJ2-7	CASSFAPEGGSSYEQYF	TGTGCCAGCAGCTTCGCACCGGAGGGCGGGAGCTCCTACGAGCAGTACTTC
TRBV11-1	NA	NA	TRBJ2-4	CASSLRKGQIDIQYF	TGTGCCAGCAGCTTAAGGAAAGGACAGATAGACATTCAGTACTTC
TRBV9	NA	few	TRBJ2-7	CASSPGVFSYEQYF	TGTGCCAGCAGCCCAGGGGTATTTTCCTACGAGCAGTACTTC
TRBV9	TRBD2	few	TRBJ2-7	CASSVSGTSADEQYF	TGTGCCAGCAGCGTATCCGGGACTAGCGCGGACGAGCAGTACTTC
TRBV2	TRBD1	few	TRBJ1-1	CATRDRGLGTEAFF	TGTGCCACCCGGGACAGGGGGCTGGGCACTGAAGCTTTCTTT
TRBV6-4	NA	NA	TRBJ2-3	CASSQGDTQYF	TGTGCCAGCTCGCAGGGGGATACGCAGTATTTT
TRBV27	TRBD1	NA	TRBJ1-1	CASSRHRTGGVTEAFF	TGTGCCAGCAGCCGACATAGGACAGGGGGCGTCACTGAAGCTTTCTTT
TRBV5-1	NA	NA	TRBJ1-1	CASSAGDPYNTEAFF	TGCGCCAGCAGCGCAGGGGACCCATACAACACTGAAGCTTTCTTT
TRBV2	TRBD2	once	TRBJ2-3	CASSEGVAGGPTDTQYF	TGTGCCAGCAGTGAAGGGGTAGCGGGAGGACCCACAGATACGCAGTATTTT
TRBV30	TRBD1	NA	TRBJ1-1	CAWSGLGQGETEAFF	TGTGCCTGGAGTGGGCTTGGGCAGGGGGAAACTGAAGCTTTCTTT
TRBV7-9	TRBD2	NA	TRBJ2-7	CASSATSGVSYEQYF	TGTGCCAGCAGTGCAACTAGCGGGGTCTCCTACGAGCAGTACTTC
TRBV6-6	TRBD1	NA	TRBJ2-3	CASSSPGQSTDTQYF	TGTGCCAGCAGTTCACCGGGACAGAGCACAGATACGCAGTATTTT
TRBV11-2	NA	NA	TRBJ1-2	CASSLTGSSGYTF	TGTGCCAGCAGCTTGACAGGTTCGTCTGGCTACACCTTC
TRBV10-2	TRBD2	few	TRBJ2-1	CASSETSGGFNNEQFF	TGCGCCAGCAGTGAAACTAGCGGGGGCTTCAACAATGAGCAGTTCTTC
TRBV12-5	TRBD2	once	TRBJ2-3	CASSGSSTDTQYF	TGTGCTAGTAGCGGGAGCAGCACAGATACGCAGTATTTT
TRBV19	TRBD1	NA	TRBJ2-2	CASKDRGQTGELFF	TGTGCCAGTAAAGACAGGGGGCAAACCGGGGAGCTGTTTTTT
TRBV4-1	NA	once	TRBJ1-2	CASSQDSRGYGYTF	TGCGCCAGCAGCCAAGATAGCAGGGGATATGGCTACACCTTC
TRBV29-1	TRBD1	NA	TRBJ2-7	CSFRQGGEYEQYF	TGCAGCTTCCGACAGGGGGGTGAGTACGAGCAGTACTTC
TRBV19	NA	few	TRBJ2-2	CASRHPGWGGPGELFF	TGTGCCAGTAGACATCCAGGGTGGGGGGGCCCCGGGGAGCTGTTTTTT
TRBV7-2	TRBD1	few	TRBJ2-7	CASSQGQGAFEQYF	TGTGCCAGCAGCCAGGGACAGGGGGCTTTCGAGCAGTACTTC
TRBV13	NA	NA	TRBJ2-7	CASSLGQGGYEQYF	TGTGCCAGCAGCTTAGGACAGGGCGGCTACGAGCAGTACTTC
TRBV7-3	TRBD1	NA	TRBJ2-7	CASSAHRGPMYEQYF	TGTGCCAGCAGTGCTCACAGGGGCCCAATGTACGAGCAGTACTTC
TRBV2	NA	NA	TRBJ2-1	CASSARRGEQFF	TGTGCCAGCAGTGCCCGTAGGGGTGAGCAGTTCTTC
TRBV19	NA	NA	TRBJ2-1	CASSSLGRMGKDEQFF	TGTGCCAGTAGTAGCCTGGGGCGAATGGGAAAAGATGAGCAGTTCTTC
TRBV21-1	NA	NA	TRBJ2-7	CASGRDPEKREWAAAGLYEQYF	TGTGCCAGCGGGAGAGACCCTGAGAAGAGAGAATGGGCAGCCGCGGGGCTCTACGAGCAGTACTTC
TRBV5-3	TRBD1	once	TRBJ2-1	CARSPNRGLNYNEQFF	TGTGCCAGAAGCCCGAACAGGGGGCTCAATTACAATGAGCAGTTCTTC
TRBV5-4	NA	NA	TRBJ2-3	CASSPFGDTQYF	TGTGCCAGCAGCCCCTTCGGGGATACGCAGTATTTT
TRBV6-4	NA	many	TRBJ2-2	CASSDSGETGELFF	TGTGCCAGCAGTGACTCGGGAGAGACCGGGGAGCTGTTTTTT
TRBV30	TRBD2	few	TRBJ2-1	CAWSDLAVYNEQFF	TGTGCCTGGAGTGACCTAGCGGTATACAATGAGCAGTTCTTC
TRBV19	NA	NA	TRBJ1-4	CASSIDRQTTNEKLFF	TGTGCCAGTAGTATAGATCGACAGACAACTAATGAAAAACTGTTTTTT
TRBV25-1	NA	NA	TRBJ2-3	CASSPPGLISTDTQYF	TGTGCCAGCAGTCCACCGGGACTCATAAGCACAGATACGCAGTATTTT
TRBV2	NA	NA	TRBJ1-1	CASRGPPGNTEAFF	TGTGCCAGCAGGGGGCCCCCCGGGAACACTGAAGCTTTCTTT
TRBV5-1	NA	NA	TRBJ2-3	CASSLTADTQYF	TGCGCCAGCAGCTTAACAGCAGATACGCAGTATTTT
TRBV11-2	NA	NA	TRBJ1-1	CASSSLATEAFF	TGTGCCAGCAGCTCCCTGGCCACTGAAGCTTTCTTT
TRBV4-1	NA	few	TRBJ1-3	CASSQGAGRRNTIYF	TGCGCCAGCAGCCAGGGGGCAGGGCGTAGAAACACCATATATTTT
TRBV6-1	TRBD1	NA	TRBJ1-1	CASIDRGGTEAFF	TGTGCCAGCATCGACAGGGGTGGGACTGAAGCTTTCTTT
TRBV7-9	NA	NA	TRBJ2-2	CASTIGTPGELFF	TGTGCCAGCACCATCGGGACTCCCGGGGAGCTGTTTTTT